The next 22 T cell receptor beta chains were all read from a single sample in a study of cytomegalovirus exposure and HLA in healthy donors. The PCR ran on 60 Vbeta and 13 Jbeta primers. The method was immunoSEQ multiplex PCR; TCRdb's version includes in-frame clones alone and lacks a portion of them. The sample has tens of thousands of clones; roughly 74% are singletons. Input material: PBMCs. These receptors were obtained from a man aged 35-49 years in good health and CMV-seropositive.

This CDR3 is CASSPRERINQPQHF. For the CDR3, the DNA is TGTGCCAGTAGTCCCCGGGAACGAATCAATCAGCCCCAGCATTTT. This sequence joins TRBV19 and TRBJ1-5; unclear D gene. Deletions cut 5 bases from V and 3 bases from J, with 14 bases between. Germline CDR1 LNHDA, CDR2 SQIVND (reference sequence). The CDR3 contains 15 residues.

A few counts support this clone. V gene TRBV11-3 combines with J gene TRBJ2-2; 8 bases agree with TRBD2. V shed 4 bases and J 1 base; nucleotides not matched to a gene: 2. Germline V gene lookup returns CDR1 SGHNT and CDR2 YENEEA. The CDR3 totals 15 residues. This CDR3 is CASSSGGRNTGELFF. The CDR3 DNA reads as TGTGCCAGCAGCTCGGGGGGGCGGAACACCGGGGAGCTGTTTTTT.

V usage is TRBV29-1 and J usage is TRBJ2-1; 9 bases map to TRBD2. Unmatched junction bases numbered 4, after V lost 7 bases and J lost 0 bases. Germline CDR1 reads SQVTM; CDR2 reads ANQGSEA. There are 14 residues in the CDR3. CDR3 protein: CSAERGDSYNEQFF. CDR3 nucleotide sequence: TGCAGCGCCGAGCGGGGGGACTCCTACAATGAGCAGTTCTTC.

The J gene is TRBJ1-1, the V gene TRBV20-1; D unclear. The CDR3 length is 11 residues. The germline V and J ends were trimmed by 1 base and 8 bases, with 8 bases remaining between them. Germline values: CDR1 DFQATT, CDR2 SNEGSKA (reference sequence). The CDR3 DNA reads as TGCAGTGCTAGAGGCCAGTTCGAAGCTTTCTTT. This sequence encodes CSARGQFEAFF.

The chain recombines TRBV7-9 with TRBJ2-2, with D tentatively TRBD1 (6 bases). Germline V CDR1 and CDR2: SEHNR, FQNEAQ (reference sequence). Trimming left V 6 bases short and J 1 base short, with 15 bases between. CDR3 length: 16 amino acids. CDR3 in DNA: TGTGCCAGCAGTCGAACCGGGACAATGAACACCGGGGAGCTGTTTTTT. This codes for CASSRTGTMNTGELFF. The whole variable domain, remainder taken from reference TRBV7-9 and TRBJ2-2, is DTGVSQNPRHKITKRGQNVTFRCDPISEHNRLYWYRQTLGQGPEFLTYFQNEAQLEKSRLLSDRFSAERPKGSFSTLEIQRTEQGDSAMYLCASSRTGTMNTGELFFGEGSRLTVL.

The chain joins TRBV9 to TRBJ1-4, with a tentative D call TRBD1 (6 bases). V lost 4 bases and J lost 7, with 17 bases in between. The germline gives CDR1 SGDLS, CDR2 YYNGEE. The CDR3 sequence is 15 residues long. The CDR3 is CASSLEGGIGEKLFF. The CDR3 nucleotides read TGTGCCAGCAGCCTAGAGGGGGGGATAGGTGAAAAACTGTTTTTT.

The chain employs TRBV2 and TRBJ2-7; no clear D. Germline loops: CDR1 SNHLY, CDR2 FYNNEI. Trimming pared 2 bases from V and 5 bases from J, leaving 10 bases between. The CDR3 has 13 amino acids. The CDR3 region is CASSETSLDEQYF. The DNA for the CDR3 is TGTGCCAGCAGTGAAACTTCCCTCGACGAGCAGTACTTC.

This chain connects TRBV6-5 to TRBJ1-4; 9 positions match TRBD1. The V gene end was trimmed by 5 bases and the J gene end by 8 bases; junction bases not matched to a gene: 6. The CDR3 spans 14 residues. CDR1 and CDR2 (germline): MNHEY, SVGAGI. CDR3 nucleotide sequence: TGTGCCAGCAGTCCCGGGACAGGGCAGGAAAAACTGTTTTTT. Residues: CASSPGTGQEKLFF.

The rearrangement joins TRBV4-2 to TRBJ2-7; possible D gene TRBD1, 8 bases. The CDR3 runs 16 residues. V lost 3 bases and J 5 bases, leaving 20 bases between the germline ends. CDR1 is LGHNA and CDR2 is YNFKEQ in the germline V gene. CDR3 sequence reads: CASSHPGGGGQDEQYF. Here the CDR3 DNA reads TGTGCCAGCAGCCACCCCGGCGGCGGGGGACAGGACGAGCAGTACTTC.

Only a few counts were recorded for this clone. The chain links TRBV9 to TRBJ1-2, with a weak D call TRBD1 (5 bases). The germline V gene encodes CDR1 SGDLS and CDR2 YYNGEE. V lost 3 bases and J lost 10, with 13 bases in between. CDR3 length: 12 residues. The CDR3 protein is CASSGPGGLYTF. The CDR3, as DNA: TGTGCCAGCAGCGGGCCGGGGGGACTCTACACCTTC.

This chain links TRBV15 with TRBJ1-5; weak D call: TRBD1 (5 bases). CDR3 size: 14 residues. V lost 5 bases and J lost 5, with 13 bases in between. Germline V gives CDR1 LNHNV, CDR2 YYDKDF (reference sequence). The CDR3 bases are TGTGCCACCAGCGAGAGGGGAGGATATCAGCCCCAGCATTTT. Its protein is CATSERGGYQPQHF.

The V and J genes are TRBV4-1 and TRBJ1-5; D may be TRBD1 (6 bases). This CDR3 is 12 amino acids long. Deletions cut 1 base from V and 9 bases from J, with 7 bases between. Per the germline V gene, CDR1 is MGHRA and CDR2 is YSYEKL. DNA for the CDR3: TGCGCCAGCAGCCAAGTGGGGGCGCCCCAGCATTTT. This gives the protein CASSQVGAPQHF.

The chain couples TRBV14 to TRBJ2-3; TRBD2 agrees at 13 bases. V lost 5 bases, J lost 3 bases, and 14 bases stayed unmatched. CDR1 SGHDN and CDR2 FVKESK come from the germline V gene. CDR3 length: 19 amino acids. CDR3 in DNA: TGTGCCAGCAGCTCCTCATCACTAGCGGGGGGGCTTAGGACAGATACGCAGTATTTT. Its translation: CASSSSSLAGGLRTDTQYF.

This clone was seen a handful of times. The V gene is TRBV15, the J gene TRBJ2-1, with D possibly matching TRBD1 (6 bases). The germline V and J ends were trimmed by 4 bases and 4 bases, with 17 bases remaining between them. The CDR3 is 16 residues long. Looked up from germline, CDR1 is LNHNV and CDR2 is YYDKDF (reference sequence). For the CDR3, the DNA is TGTGCCACCAGCACAGGACAGCCGAGGAATTACAATGAGCAGTTCTTC. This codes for CATSTGQPRNYNEQFF.

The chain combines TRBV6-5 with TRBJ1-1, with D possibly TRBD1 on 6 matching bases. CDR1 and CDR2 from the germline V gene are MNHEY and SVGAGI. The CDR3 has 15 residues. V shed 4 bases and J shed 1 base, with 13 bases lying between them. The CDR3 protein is CASSSQQGRNTEAFF. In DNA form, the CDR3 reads TGTGCCAGCAGTTCACAACAGGGTAGGAACACTGAAGCTTTCTTT.

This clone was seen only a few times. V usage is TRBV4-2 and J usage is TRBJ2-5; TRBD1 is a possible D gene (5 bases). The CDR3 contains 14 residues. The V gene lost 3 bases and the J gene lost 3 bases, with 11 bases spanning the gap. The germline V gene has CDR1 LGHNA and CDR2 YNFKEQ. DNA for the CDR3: TGTGCCAGCAGCCAGGGTATAGGGGAAGAGACCCAGTACTTC. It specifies CASSQGIGEETQYF.

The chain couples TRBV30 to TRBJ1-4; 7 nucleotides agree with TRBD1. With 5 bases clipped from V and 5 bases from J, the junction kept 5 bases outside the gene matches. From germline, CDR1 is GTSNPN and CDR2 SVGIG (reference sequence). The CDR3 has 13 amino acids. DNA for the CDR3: TGTGCCTGGCGGAGGGGGCCGAATGAAAAACTGTTTTTT. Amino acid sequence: CAWRRGPNEKLFF.

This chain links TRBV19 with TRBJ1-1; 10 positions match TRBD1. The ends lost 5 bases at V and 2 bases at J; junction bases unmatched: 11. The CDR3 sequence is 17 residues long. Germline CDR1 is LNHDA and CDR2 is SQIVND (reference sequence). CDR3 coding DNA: TGTGCCAGTAGTGTCCGGGACAGGGGACGTTCCAACACTGAAGCTTTCTTT. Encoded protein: CASSVRDRGRSNTEAFF.

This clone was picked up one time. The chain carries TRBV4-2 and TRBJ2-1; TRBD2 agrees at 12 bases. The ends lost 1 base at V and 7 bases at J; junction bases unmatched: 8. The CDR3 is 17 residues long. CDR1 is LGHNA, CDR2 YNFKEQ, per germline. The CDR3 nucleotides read TGTGCCAGCAGCCAAGGATTTAGGACTAGCGGGGAGAATGAGCAGTTCTTC. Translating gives CASSQGFRTSGENEQFF.

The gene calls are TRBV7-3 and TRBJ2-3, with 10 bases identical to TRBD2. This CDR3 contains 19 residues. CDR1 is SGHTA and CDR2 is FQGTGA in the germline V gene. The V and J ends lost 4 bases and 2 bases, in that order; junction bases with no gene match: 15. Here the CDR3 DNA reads TGTGCCAGCAGCTCCCTATCCCCAAGACTAGCGGGCTCCACAGATACGCAGTATTTT. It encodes CASSSLSPRLAGSTDTQYF.

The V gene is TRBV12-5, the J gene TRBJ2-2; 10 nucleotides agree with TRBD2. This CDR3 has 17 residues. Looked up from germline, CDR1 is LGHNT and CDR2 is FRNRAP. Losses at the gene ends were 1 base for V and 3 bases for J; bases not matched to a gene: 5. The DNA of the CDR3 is TGTGCTAGTGGTTTGGACCGTAGCGGGGGGTACACCGGGGAGCTGTTTTTT. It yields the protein CASGLDRSGGYTGELFF.

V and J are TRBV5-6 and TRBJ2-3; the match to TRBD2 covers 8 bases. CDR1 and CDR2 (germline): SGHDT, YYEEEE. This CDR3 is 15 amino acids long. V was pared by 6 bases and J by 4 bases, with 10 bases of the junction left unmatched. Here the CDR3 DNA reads TGTGCCAGCACCTTCAACGGGGGGGCATCAGATACGCAGTATTTT. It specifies CASTFNGGASDTQYF.